This T cell receptor beta chain is drawn from a study of CD8+CD57+ T cells in acquired aplastic anemia. Study background: The study obtained an average of about 3.4 ug of DNA from sorted CD4+ and CD8+ cells.

V shed 6 bases and J shed 5 bases, with 23 bases lying between them. The CDR3 is 16 amino acids. CDR1 and CDR2 from the germline V gene are SNHLY and FYNNEI. Flow cytometry had shown expanded CD8+CD57+ cells in the patients chosen for sequencing. Severe acquired aplastic anemia was present in all patients. No patient had been given any therapy when blood was sampled. Study-level findings and limits: Found in both controls and patients were approximately 31 CD8+ CDR3 sequences.

A note on this clonotype: Its cognate antigen is unknown.

Genomic DNA provided the template from which TCR beta VDJ and CDR3 profiles were obtained. From the reads, TCRdb called clonotypes with MiXCR, one entry per CDR3 protein. The table includes some 150,000 distinct CDR3 sequences, 47% detected once. The V and J genes are TRBV2 and TRBJ2-7; D possibly corresponds to TRBD2 (5 bases). The sequence was collected from a human donor with aplastic anemia. Sequencing was done on a sample of sorted CD4+, CD8+, or CD8+CD57+ T cells (not recorded which) from PBMCs. The CDR3 loop reads CASSPEVYSALDEQYF. The CDR3 nucleotides read TGTGCCAGCAGCCCAGAAGTTTATAGCGCCCTCGACGAGCAGTACTTC.